The 24 T cell receptor beta chains below were found in one sample sequenced in a study of blood T cell repertoires in COVID-19. Clones were sequenced by immunoSEQ multiplex PCR, and TCRdb holds only the in-frame ones, with some missing. The table has 25,000 to 30,000 clones, approximately 88% seen once; the top ten hold 7% to 8%. Sequenced sample: peripheral blood. These TCRs come from a woman aged 45-60 years with active COVID-19.

The rearrangement joins TRBV30 to TRBJ2-1, with TRBD1 as a possible D gene (6 bases). The CDR3 has 16 residues. Germline V gene sequence: CDR1 GTSNPN, CDR2 SVGIG (reference sequence). V lost 8 bases and J 2 bases, leaving 22 bases between the germline ends. CDR3 coding DNA: TGTGCCGGATCCAGGGGAGTAAGGATTACCTACAATGAGCAGTTCTTC. It specifies CAGSRGVRITYNEQFF.

This sequence joins TRBV24-1 and TRBJ1-2; D possibly corresponds to TRBD1 (6 bases). Trimming shortened V by 7 bases and J by 8 bases, and 19 bases separated the two germline ends. The CDR3 consists of 14 residues. Per the germline V gene, CDR1 is KGHDR and CDR2 is SFDVKD. Here the CDR3 DNA reads TGTGCCACCAGGGACAGCCGTCTCAAGGAGGGCTACACCTTC. As protein: CATRDSRLKEGYTF.

The chain combines TRBV19 with TRBJ1-2, with 7 bases lining up with TRBD1. V lost 6 bases to trimming and J lost 7 bases; unmatched junction nucleotides: 8. Germline CDR1 LNHDA, CDR2 SQIVND (reference sequence). This CDR3 region has 13 residues. CDR3 protein: CASSRQGTGGYTF. CDR3 DNA: TGTGCCAGTAGCCGACAGGGAACAGGTGGCTACACCTTC. Combining the CDR3 with reference TRBV19 and TRBJ1-2 gives the whole variable domain DGGITQSPKYLFRKEGQNVTLSCEQNLNHDAMYWYRQDPGQGLRLIYYSQIVNDFQKGDIAEGYSVSREKKESFPLTVTSAQKNPTAFYLCASSRQGTGGYTFGSGTRLTVV.

Here the CDR3 reads CATSSTSETSYGYTF. CDR3 in DNA: TGTGCCACCAGCAGTACGAGCGAGACGTCCTATGGCTACACCTTC. The chain couples TRBV15 to TRBJ1-2; D remains ambiguous. From germline, CDR1 is LNHNV and CDR2 YYDKDF (reference sequence). The CDR3 length is 15 residues. V shed 3 bases and J shed 4 bases, with 15 bases lying between them.

V and J are TRBV28 and TRBJ1-1; D might be TRBD1 (6 bases). Looked up from germline, CDR1 is MDHEN and CDR2 is SYDVKM. The CDR3 sequence is 11 residues long. Trimming removed 5 bases at V and 11 bases at J, with 12 bases between. As DNA, the CDR3 is TGTGCCAGCAGTCAGGGGAGATCGGCTTTCTTT. Its translation: CASSQGRSAFF.

The chain is built from TRBV7-8 and TRBJ2-7; D not certain. Germline V CDR1 and CDR2: SGHVS, FQNEAQ. This CDR3 comprises 16 residues. Trimming took off 1 base at V and 0 bases at J, with 13 bases between the two ends. CDR3 residues: CASSLVAAWSSYEQYF. The CDR3 DNA reads as TGTGCCAGCAGCTTAGTCGCAGCTTGGAGCTCCTACGAGCAGTACTTC.

The V and J genes are TRBV7-8 and TRBJ2-7; 10 nucleotides line up with TRBD1. The V gene's germline CDR1 is SGHVS and CDR2 FQNEAQ. Trimming at V came to 6 bases and at J to 0 bases, leaving 5 bases not matched to a gene. The CDR3 is 15 residues long. The CDR3 sequence is CASRDGTGVSYEQYF. CDR3 sequence (DNA): TGTGCCAGCAGGGATGGGACAGGGGTCTCCTACGAGCAGTACTTC.

The V and J genes are TRBV27 and TRBJ2-1; D remains unclear. CDR3 size: 13 residues. V was trimmed by 2 bases and J by 10 bases, leaving 12 bases between them. CDR1 and CDR2 (germline): MNHEY, SMNVEV (reference sequence). The CDR3 bases are TGTGCCAGCAGTTTAGCCTGGGCTGGGGAGCAGTTCTTC. Translating it yields CASSLAWAGEQFF.

This rearrangement joins TRBV18 to TRBJ1-5; D not certain. The V gene lost 2 bases and the J gene lost 5 bases, with 10 bases spanning the gap. Per germline, CDR1 KGHSH and CDR2 LQKENI. The CDR3 extends over 14 amino acids. CDR3 nucleotide sequence: TGTGCCAGCTCACCAGGAGGGTTCGATCAGCCCCAGCATTTT. Translated, it gives CASSPGGFDQPQHF.

The chain links TRBV2 to TRBJ1-5; TRBD1 matches at 7 bases. The germline gives CDR1 SNHLY, CDR2 FYNNEI. The CDR3 is made up of 15 amino acids. After removal of 7 bases from V and 6 bases from J, the junction contained 12 bases not matched to a gene. CDR3 loop: CASKQRQGRGQPQHF. As DNA, the CDR3 is TGTGCCAGCAAACAGAGACAGGGACGAGGTCAGCCCCAGCATTTT.

The CDR3 loop is CASSLISETQYF. CDR3 nucleotide sequence: TGCGCCAGCAGCTTGATATCCGAGACCCAGTACTTC. The chain links TRBV5-1 to TRBJ2-5; D is uncertain. The germline V and J ends were trimmed by 1 base and 5 bases, with 6 bases remaining between them. This CDR3 has 12 residues. Germline V CDR1 and CDR2: SGHRS, YFSETQ.

This sequence joins TRBV7-9 and TRBJ2-1, with 12 positions matching TRBD2. The CDR3 sequence is 18 residues long. Germline CDR1 is SEHNR and CDR2 is FQNEAQ (reference sequence). J lost 3 bases, V lost 1 base, and 7 bases had no gene match. Written as DNA, the CDR3 is TGTGCCAGCAGCTTAGGTCTAGCGGGAGGGAACAACTACAATGAGCAGTTCTTC. Its translation: CASSLGLAGGNNYNEQFF.

The chain recombines TRBV11-2 with TRBJ1-5; a weak D match, TRBD1 (6 bases). Germline values: CDR1 SGHAT, CDR2 FQNNGV. V gave up 5 bases and J gave up 5 bases, with 16 bases separating them. The CDR3 length is 15 residues. CDR3 bases: TGTGCCAGCAGCCCTAGTGGGACAAGCGATCAGCCCCAGCATTTT. Residues: CASSPSGTSDQPQHF.

V is TRBV18 and J is TRBJ2-5, with TRBD1 matching 9 bases. CDR3 size: 13 residues. The germline CDR1 and CDR2 sequences are KGHSH and LQKENI. V lost 3 bases, J lost 5 bases, and 1 base stayed unmatched. CDR3 bases: TGTGCCAGCTCACCCGGACAGGGGGAGACCCAGTACTTC. Amino acids: CASSPGQGETQYF.

The chain is built from TRBV24-1 and TRBJ2-5; D is unresolved. From germline, CDR1 is KGHDR and CDR2 SFDVKD. CDR3 length: 13 amino acids. Trimming cost V 0 bases and J 4 bases, with 5 bases left between them. CDR3 sequence: CATSDLAGETQYF. The CDR3 nucleotides are TGTGCCACCAGTGATTTGGCAGGAGAGACCCAGTACTTC.

The gene calls are TRBV14 and TRBJ1-1; D is unclear. Between the trimmed V and J ends, which lost 1 base and 2 bases, there was a span of 5 bases. The CDR3 loop spans 13 amino acids. The germline CDR1 and CDR2 sequences are SGHDN and FVKESK. The CDR3: CASSQVINTEAFF. The CDR3 DNA follows: TGTGCCAGCAGCCAAGTTATAAACACTGAAGCTTTCTTT.

V gene TRBV5-4 combines with J gene TRBJ2-3; possibly TRBD2 for D (5 bases). Germline assignment: CDR1 SGHNT and CDR2 YYREEE (reference sequence). The CDR3 contains 14 residues. With 0 bases removed from V and 1 base from J, the gap between germline ends came to 6 bases. CDR3 sequence (DNA): TGTGCCAGCAGCTTGGGGGGAGGCACAGATACGCAGTATTTT. Translating gives CASSLGGGTDTQYF.

The J gene is TRBJ2-7, the V gene TRBV11-2; 15 nucleotides align to TRBD2. The germline gives CDR1 SGHAT, CDR2 FQNNGV. The CDR3 runs to 14 residues. V lost 7 bases to trimming and J lost 5 bases; unmatched junction nucleotides: 3. As DNA, the CDR3 is TGTGCCAGCATCGGGACTAGCGGGAGGAACGAGCAGTACTTC. Its protein is CASIGTSGRNEQYF.

This sequence joins TRBV2 and TRBJ2-1, with 7 bases matching TRBD1. The CDR3 contains 11 residues. Unmatched junction bases numbered 3, after V lost 8 bases and J lost 8 bases. Per germline, CDR1 SNHLY and CDR2 FYNNEI. The CDR3 reads CASETGYEQFF. In DNA, the CDR3 is TGTGCCAGCGAGACAGGGTATGAGCAGTTCTTC.

The chain recombines TRBV28 with TRBJ1-5; 9 bases fit TRBD1. V dropped 5 bases and J dropped 6; count of bases not matched to a gene: 11. Per the germline V gene, CDR1 is MDHEN and CDR2 is SYDVKM. The CDR3 spans 16 residues. CDR3 nucleotides: TGTGCCAGCAGTCCGCCGGGACAGGGTGTGGGTCAGCCCCAGCATTTT. This encodes CASSPPGQGVGQPQHF.

The V gene is TRBV5-1, the J gene TRBJ2-3, with a tentative D call TRBD2 (5 bases). The CDR3 totals 15 residues. The germline V gene encodes CDR1 SGHRS and CDR2 YFSETQ. Trimming shortened V by 0 bases and J by 4 bases, and 12 bases separated the two germline ends. CDR3 DNA sequence: TGCGCCAGCAGCTTGGATCTGGGGAGCTCAGATACGCAGTATTTT. It translates to CASSLDLGSSDTQYF.

This chain uses TRBV14 with TRBJ1-1; 7 bases are shared with TRBD1. The CDR3 consists of 16 residues. The V gene's germline CDR1 is SGHDN and CDR2 FVKESK. Trimming at V came to 1 base and at J to 5 bases, leaving 10 bases not matched to a gene. This CDR3 reads CASSQVGQLLGTEAFF. CDR3 bases: TGTGCCAGCAGCCAAGTGGGACAGCTCCTCGGGACTGAAGCTTTCTTT.

The chain links TRBV6-5 to TRBJ1-5; D may be TRBD1 (5 bases). Per the germline V gene, CDR1 is MNHEY and CDR2 is SVGAGI. V dropped 8 bases and J dropped 0 bases, with 8 bases sitting between them. The CDR3 is made up of 13 amino acids. CDR3 nucleotide sequence: TGTGCCAGCGCAGGGTATAGCAATCAGCCCCAGCATTTT. Amino acids: CASAGYSNQPQHF.

This clone was observed a handful of times. The chain is built from TRBV5-1 and TRBJ1-1, with D uncertain. This CDR3 comprises 13 residues. V dropped 1 base and J dropped 5 bases, with 9 bases sitting between them. Per the germline V gene, CDR1 is SGHRS and CDR2 is YFSETQ. CDR3 bases: TGCGCCAGCAGCTTGAAGTATGAGACTGAAGCTTTCTTT. Translated, it gives CASSLKYETEAFF.